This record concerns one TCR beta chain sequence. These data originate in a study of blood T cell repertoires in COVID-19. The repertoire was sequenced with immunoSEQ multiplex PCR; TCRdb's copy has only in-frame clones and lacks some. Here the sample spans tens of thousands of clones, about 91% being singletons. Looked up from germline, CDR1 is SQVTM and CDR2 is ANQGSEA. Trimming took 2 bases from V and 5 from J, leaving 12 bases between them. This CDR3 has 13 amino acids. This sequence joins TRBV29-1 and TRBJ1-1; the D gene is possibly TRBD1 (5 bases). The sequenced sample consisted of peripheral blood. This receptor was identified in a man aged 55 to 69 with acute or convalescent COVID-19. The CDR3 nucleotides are TGCAGCGTTGAACAGGGCCGAACGACTGAAGCTTTCTTT. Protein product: CSVEQGRTTEAFF.